This T cell receptor (beta chain) was profiled in a study of blood T cell repertoires in COVID-19. Study details: Italy, Spain and the United States were the sources of the convalescent and acute COVID-19 samples. The cDNA or gDNA used as material had been derived from T cells, B-cell-depleted T cells, or PBMCs.

Seattle patient enrollment occurred during active infection, with longitudinal follow-up thereafter. V lost 0 bases, J lost 3 bases, and 3 bases stayed unmatched. This CDR3 comprises 16 residues. The germline gives CDR1 LGHNA, CDR2 YSLEER. Per the original data handling: Reference gene primer amplification in the assay estimated nucleated cell counts. Profiled with immunoSEQ multiplex PCR; TCRdb holds only in-frame clones, not every one. V and J calls and clone size follow that table, whereas D and trimming were derived from the DNA. The sample records approximately 240,000 clones, around 80% being singletons. To note about this clone: Other nucleotide sequences in the sample specify the same CDR3.

The origin of this receptor is a young woman with COVID-19, enrolled during active disease. Sequencing was carried out using peripheral blood. The chain uses TRBV4-3 and TRBJ2-3, with 10 nucleotides matching TRBD2. This chain's CDR3 is CASSQDVAGGTDTQYF. In DNA, the CDR3 is TGCGCCAGCAGCCAAGATGTAGCGGGAGGAACAGATACGCAGTATTTT.